The clone carrying this T cell receptor (beta chain) was detected ten times or more. The sample comes from a study of human T cells and chemical hapten exposure. Regarding time point: patch test 1, 2 weeks after DPC sensitization. Treatment denoted: therapeutic diphenylcyclopropenone sensitization with weekly scalp DPC. TCRdb reprocessed the RACE reads with MiXCR, giving one entry per CDR3 protein. The profile shows about 70,000 distinct CDR3 sequences, about 9.4% of them singletons. Sequences were derived from whole blood, sampled in connection with sensitization to the hapten diphenylcyclopropenone (DPC). The sequence came from a woman aged 40 to 50 with alopecia areata. Some clones in this sample may be carry-over from other donors' samples.

CDR3: CASSQDLELAGGFSYNEQFF. CDR3 sequence (DNA): TGTGCCAGCAGCCAAGATCTGGAGCTAGCGGGGGGGTTCTCCTACAATGAGCAGTTCTTC. The rearrangement links TRBV3-1 to TRBJ2-1; 12 positions agree with TRBD2. Germline values: CDR1 LGHDT, CDR2 YNNKEL (reference sequence). CDR3 length: 20 amino acids. Trimming took 0 bases from V and 0 from J; bases not matched to a gene: 9.